This entry lists 8 T cell receptor beta chains sequenced from one sample in a study of shared clonotypes between healthy human individuals. The repertoire was sequenced with immunoSEQ multiplex PCR; TCRdb's copy has only in-frame clones and lacks some. The repertoire holds about 1 million clones, with around 76% as singletons. The source material was memory CD4+ T cells sorted from blood. Subset described: CD45RA-negative fraction. The receptors stem from a man aged 18 to 29 in good health.

The chain is built from TRBV4-1 and TRBJ2-2; D ambiguous. Deletions cut 0 bases from V and 3 bases from J, with 2 bases between. CDR1 is MGHRA and CDR2 is YSYEKL in the germline V gene. CDR3 length equals 13 residues. As DNA, the CDR3 is TGCGCCAGCAGCCAAGATTACACCGGGGAGCTGTTTTTT. This codes for CASSQDYTGELFF.

A few counts support this clone. V is TRBV6-5 and J is TRBJ2-7; D not resolved. The CDR3 has 11 residues. Germline V gene data show CDR1 as MNHEY and CDR2 as SVGAGI. V dropped 6 bases and J dropped 4 bases, with 7 bases sitting between them. The CDR3 is CASSDKYEQYF. The CDR3, as DNA: TGTGCCAGCAGCGATAAGTACGAGCAGTACTTC.

There are a few counts of this clone. The V and J genes are TRBV25-1 and TRBJ1-1, with 7 positions matching TRBD1. The CDR3 sequence is 13 residues long. J was trimmed by 2 bases and V by 7 bases; bases with no gene match: 4. Germline CDR1 reads MGHDK; CDR2 reads SYGVNS. CDR3 in amino acids: CASTRDRNTEAFF. The CDR3, as DNA: TGTGCCAGCACTCGGGACAGAAACACTGAAGCTTTCTTT.

This chain connects TRBV28 to TRBJ2-7; no firm D call. This CDR3 is 11 amino acids long. CDR1 is MDHEN, CDR2 SYDVKM, per germline. Trimming pared 8 bases from V and 5 bases from J, leaving 10 bases between. The CDR3 spells CASRRIHEQYF. CDR3 DNA sequence: TGTGCCAGCCGTCGTATCCACGAGCAGTACTTC. Full variable domain (rest looked up from reference TRBV28 and TRBJ2-7): DVKVTQSSRYLVKRTGEKVFLECVQDMDHENMFWYRQDPGLGLRLIYFSYDVKMKEKGDIPEGYSVSREKKERFSLILESASTNQTSMYLCASRRIHEQYFGPGTRLTVT.

This chain connects TRBV5-1 to TRBJ2-5, with D possibly matching TRBD1 (6 bases). This CDR3 region has 11 residues. The V end was cut by 3 bases, the J end by 9 bases, with 9 bases between. The germline gives CDR1 SGHRS, CDR2 YFSETQ. In nucleotides, the CDR3 is TGCGCCAGCAGCTGGGGGCAGGCCCAGTACTTC. It codes for CASSWGQAQYF.

For this clone: Other DNA sequences of this sample code for an identical CDR3. The chain has TRBV5-1 and TRBJ2-4; 8 bases line up with TRBD2. Per the germline V gene, CDR1 is SGHRS and CDR2 is YFSETQ. The CDR3 consists of 15 residues. Unmatched junction bases numbered 1, after V lost 0 bases and J lost 2 bases. The chain's CDR3 is CASSLAGGTKNIQYF. CDR3 nucleotide sequence: TGCGCCAGCAGCTTGGCGGGAGGGACCAAAAACATTCAGTACTTC.

The gene calls are TRBV28 and TRBJ2-7; TRBD1 is a possible D gene (6 bases). The CDR3 is made up of 14 amino acids. CDR1 is MDHEN, CDR2 SYDVKM, per germline. Between the trimmed V and J ends, which lost 5 bases and 2 bases, there was a span of 13 bases. CDR3 DNA sequence: TGTGCCAGCAGTCCGGGACATTTACCCTACGAGCAGTACTTC. This codes for CASSPGHLPYEQYF.

J is TRBJ2-5 and V is TRBV30; 7 bases are a match to TRBD1. This CDR3 has 12 residues. Germline CDR1 GTSNPN, CDR2 SVGIG (reference sequence). The ends lost 5 bases at V and 4 bases at J; junction bases unmatched: 4. CDR3 coding DNA: TGTGCCTGGGGCAGACAGGGAGAGACCCAGTACTTC. It is translated as CAWGRQGETQYF.